The 8 T cell receptor beta chains below were found in one sample sequenced in a study of T-cell memory formation after mild COVID-19. TCRdb re-called the 5' RACE reads with MiXCR, one entry per CDR3 protein. This table holds roughly 310,000 distinct CDR3 sequences, less than 20% found once. Sequencing was carried out using PBMCs or a T cell subset sorted from them (not recorded which). The receptors shown here come from a man between 18 and 29 years old who had mild COVID-19 (a few samples of this study predate the infection). Cell type and time point are not known.

The chain carries TRBV19 and TRBJ2-6, with D perhaps matching TRBD1 (6 bases). The germline V and J ends were trimmed by 0 bases and 0 bases, with 24 bases remaining between them. This CDR3 has 22 residues. In germline, CDR1 is LNHDA, CDR2 SQIVND (reference sequence). The CDR3: CASSIDLRTTGRPSSGANVLTF. The CDR3 DNA sequence: TGTGCCAGTAGTATAGACCTACGTACCACAGGGAGACCCTCCTCTGGGGCCAACGTCCTGACTTTC.

In its sample, this clonotype was seen a few times. This rearrangement joins TRBV4-1 to TRBJ2-7; 9 nucleotides match TRBD1. The CDR3 has 15 amino acids. Germline V gene lookup returns CDR1 MGHRA and CDR2 YSYEKL. Losses at the gene ends were 4 bases for V and 3 bases for J; bases not matched to a gene: 7. Here the CDR3 reads CASSRTGASLYEQYF. The CDR3 nucleotides are TGCGCCAGCAGCCGGACAGGGGCTTCTCTCTACGAGCAGTACTTC.

This clonotype was recorded a few times. The chain links TRBV6-1 to TRBJ2-7; no firm D call. The CDR3 totals 14 residues. The germline V gene has CDR1 MNHNS and CDR2 SASEGT. The V end lost 2 bases, the J end lost 3 bases, and 11 bases lay between the germline ends. Written as DNA, the CDR3 is TGTGCCAGCAGTGAACGGGCCTTCAACTACGAGCAGTACGTC. Amino acids: CASSERAFNYEQYV.

The V call is TRBV10-3, the J call TRBJ2-1; D gene uncertain. Trimming removed 4 bases at V and 8 bases at J, with 9 bases between. The CDR3 extends over 12 amino acids. The germline CDR1 and CDR2 sequences are ENHRY and SYGVKD. CDR3 amino acids: CAISAIRDEQFF. Here the CDR3 DNA reads TGTGCCATCAGTGCAATCCGCGATGAGCAGTTCTTC.

V gene TRBV11-2 combines with J gene TRBJ1-2, with TRBD1 identical over 7 bases. CDR3 length: 15 residues. Germline lookup yields CDR1 SGHAT and CDR2 FQNNGV. Trimming cost V 7 bases and J 3 bases; bases outside gene matches: 11. The CDR3 spells CASTSYRGTDYGYTF. The CDR3 coding sequence is TGTGCCAGCACCTCCTACAGGGGTACAGACTATGGCTACACCTTC.

The chain is built from TRBV7-8 and TRBJ1-5; 10 bases fit TRBD1. CDR1 is SGHVS and CDR2 is FQNEAQ in the germline V gene. The V segment lost 5 bases and the J segment 0 bases; nucleotides outside the gene matches: 7. The length of the CDR3 is 17 residues. This CDR3 is CASSLGTGAVSNQPQHF. In DNA form, the CDR3 reads TGTGCCAGCAGCCTCGGGACAGGGGCGGTTAGCAATCAGCCCCAGCATTTT.

This clonotype was picked up many times. The chain joins TRBV6-2 or TRBV6-3 to TRBJ2-1; 12 bases align to TRBD2. The V gene end was trimmed by 0 bases and the J gene end by 6 bases; junction bases not matched to a gene: 6. This CDR3 contains 17 residues. CDR1 and CDR2 from the germline V gene are MNHEY and SVGEGT. CDR3 residues: CASSYSTSGGIGNEQFF. The CDR3 nucleotides are TGTGCCAGCAGTTACTCCACTAGCGGGGGGATCGGCAATGAGCAGTTCTTC.

The J gene is TRBJ2-1, the V gene TRBV28; 14 bases line up with TRBD2. Trimming at V came to 6 bases and at J to 8 bases, leaving 9 bases not matched to a gene. CDR1 MDHEN and CDR2 SYDVKM come from the germline V gene. CDR3 length equals 16 residues. CDR3 loop: CASSPRTSGGWHEQFF. The DNA of the CDR3 is TGTGCCAGCAGCCCAAGGACTAGCGGGGGGTGGCATGAGCAGTTCTTC.